This passage covers 3 T cell receptor beta chains from one sample sequenced in a study of Graves' ophthalmopathy and Graves' hyperthyroidism. CDR3 regions of TCR beta were amplified from RNA transcripts. First-round RT-PCR with HTBI primers preceded a second-round multiplex PCR. Each CDR3 protein gets one entry after TCRdb re-called the multiplex PCR reads with MiXCR. This sample yields 52,000 or so distinct CDR3 sequences, of which approximately 47% are seen a single time; roughly 5% belongs to the top ten. Source material: peripheral blood. These receptors came from an adult woman with Graves' ophthalmopathy.

This clonotype occurred many times. The chain combines TRBV20-1 with TRBJ1-1; D remains ambiguous. The V and J ends lost 4 bases and 0 bases respectively, with 15 bases between them. The CDR3 contains 15 residues. The germline V gene encodes CDR1 DFQATT and CDR2 SNEGSKA (reference sequence). The CDR3 DNA is TGCAGTGCTACAGGCCTACAGAGCCTGAACACTGAAGCTTTCTTT. Protein: CSATGLQSLNTEAFF.

This clonotype was observed at least ten times. The CDR3 sequence is CASSPYLTGELFF. CDR3 coding DNA: TGTGCCAGCAGTCCCTACCTCACCGGGGAGCTGTTTTTT. The chain has TRBV6-2 or TRBV6-3 and TRBJ2-2; D remains ambiguous. Trimming took off 5 bases at V and 4 bases at J, with 8 bases between the two ends. Germline assignment: CDR1 MNHEY and CDR2 SVGEGT. CDR3 size: 13 residues.

The chain couples TRBV2 to TRBJ2-7, with TRBD2 matching over 9 bases. V was clipped by 6 bases and J by 3 bases; unmatched bases: 9. This CDR3 has 15 amino acids. CDR1 is SNHLY and CDR2 is FYNNEI in the germline V gene. The CDR3 reads CASSPRASGIYEQYF. CDR3 coding DNA: TGTGCCAGCAGCCCGAGGGCTAGCGGGATCTACGAGCAGTACTTC.